The clone carrying this T cell receptor (beta chain) was seen a handful of times. Its antigen remains unidentified. This record belongs to a study of blood T cells in healthy people across ages. General observations from the study: Per million T cells, TCR beta diversity dropped about linearly as age rose. Fewer expanded clones and more diversity marked long-lived versus aged donors.

Healthy individuals of Caucasian origin from Russia, aged roughly 6 to 95, served as donors. Germline V gene sequence: CDR1 DFQATT, CDR2 SNEGSKA (reference sequence). Deletions cut 4 bases from V and 0 bases from J, with 7 bases between. The CDR3 is made up of 14 amino acids. A J-beta primer mix and a sample-barcoded 5' primer were used in a second PCR of roughly 6 to 12 cycles. TCRdb recomputed calls from the 5' RACE reads with MiXCR, one row per CDR3 protein. In the table there are under 1,000,000 distinct CDR3 sequences, about 34% of which are singletons. The sequence was obtained from a man aged 18 to 29 in good health. The chain couples TRBV20-1 to TRBJ2-6; TRBD1 might be the D (5 bases). The sample taken for sequencing was blood. The CDR3 nucleotides read TGCAGTGCTAAAGACAGCTCTGGGGCCAACGTCCTGACTTTC. As protein: CSAKDSSGANVLTF.